This TCR beta chain was captured by sequencing in a study of beta chain features in type 1 diabetes. Whole-study context: When patients were set against healthy donors, age, gender and cell yields were similar.

The germline V gene has CDR1 SGHTA and CDR2 FQGTGA. V was pared by 1 base and J by 4 bases, with 8 bases between. The CDR3 spans 15 residues. This clone was found a few times. The antigen is undetermined. Naive, central memory, regulatory and stem cell-like memory cells within the CD4+ compartment were sorted using CD45RO/CCR7/CD25/CD127/CD95/CD27. Expressed TCRB transcripts were sequenced because the entire RNA isolate underwent reverse transcription. The data were produced by immunoSEQ multiplex PCR, yet TCRdb's version contains in-frame clones alone and is incomplete. The data show 140,000 to 150,000 clones, roughly 48% seen once. Findings of the study overall: When cDNA is sequenced, cells with high TCR expression could be over-represented. Among all four CD4+ subsets, Type 1 diabetes patients had TCRB CDR3s that were moderately but significantly shorter.

The V call is TRBV7-3, the J call TRBJ2-6, with D possibly being TRBD1 (5 bases). Input material: Tregs from blood. This receptor was identified in a man younger than 30 in good health. The CDR3 region has the DNA TGTGCCAGCAGCTTAAAAGGGGTGGGGGCCAACGTCCTGACTTTC. This encodes CASSLKGVGANVLTF.